A single sample is the source of the 25 T cell receptor beta chains below, sequenced in a study of neurological immune-mediated disorders. Time point given: longitudinal time-point 2. TCRdb itself ran the 5' RACE reads through MiXCR, one entry per CDR3 protein. The sample contains 81,000 or so distinct CDR3 sequences, less than 15% of which appear only once. Material: PBMCs. Source of these receptors: a female donor with HTLV-1-associated myelopathy (HAM/TSP).

This clonotype has at least ten counts. The chain couples TRBV19 to TRBJ2-7; D gene unclear. Trimming removed 4 bases from V and 2 bases from J, with 12 bases in between. CDR1 and CDR2 from the germline V gene are LNHDA and SQIVND (reference sequence). CDR3 length equals 14 residues. The DNA of the CDR3 is TGTGCCAGTAGTACCCCCGGCAGCACCTACGAGCAGTACTTC. Its translation: CASSTPGSTYEQYF.

This clonotype was seen many times. The V and J genes are TRBV6-1 and TRBJ2-1; 9 bases map to TRBD2. Losses at the gene ends were 8 bases for V and 7 bases for J; bases not matched to a gene: 6. Per germline, CDR1 MNHNS and CDR2 SASEGT. CDR3 length: 13 residues. This CDR3 reads CASRRGGSNEQFF. CDR3 nucleotide sequence: TGTGCCAGCCGGCGGGGGGGCTCGAATGAGCAGTTCTTC.

Turning to this clonotype: Relative to the germline gene, one junction end is altered; a read error may explain this. The chain's CDR3 is CASSVSREIQTGDLFF. The CDR3 DNA follows: TGTGCCAGCAGCGTGAGTAGAGAGATCCAAACCGGGGATCTGTTTTTT. The chain recombines TRBV9 with TRBJ2-2; D possibly corresponds to TRBD2 (5 bases). CDR1 and CDR2 (germline): SGDLS, YYNGEE. The CDR3 length is 16 residues.

This clonotype was found many times. The chain combines TRBV28 with TRBJ2-5, with 7 nucleotides matching TRBD1. V shed 2 bases, J shed 1 base, and the junction held 10 bases outside the gene matches. The germline V gene encodes CDR1 MDHEN and CDR2 SYDVKM. The CDR3 loop spans 17 amino acids. CDR3 bases: TGTGCCAGCAGTTTAGCGCCGGGACAGCTACTCCAAGAGACCCAGTACTTC. This gives the protein CASSLAPGQLLQETQYF.

This clonotype was seen ten or more times. V is TRBV27 and J is TRBJ2-7; D unclear. CDR3 size: 15 residues. Germline V gene lookup returns CDR1 MNHEY and CDR2 SMNVEV (reference sequence). Trimming left V 2 bases short and J 4 bases short, with 15 bases between. CDR3 in amino acids: CASSLKTSLSYEQYF. The CDR3, as DNA: TGTGCCAGCAGTTTAAAGACTTCGTTGAGTTACGAGCAGTACTTC.

This clonotype was counted a few times. The chain joins TRBV3-1 to TRBJ2-2; D gene unclear. Germline V lookup: CDR1 LGHDT, CDR2 YNNKEL (reference sequence). Trimming took 1 base from V and 1 from J, leaving 7 bases between them. The CDR3 has 15 amino acids. The CDR3 nucleotides are TGTGCCAGCAGCCAAGCTCTTTGGAACACCGGGGAGCTGTTTTTT. Amino acid sequence: CASSQALWNTGELFF.

This clonotype was observed many times. V usage is TRBV5-1 and J usage is TRBJ2-2; 7 nucleotides line up with TRBD1. The J segment lost 0 bases and the V segment lost 2 bases, leaving 7 bases of the junction unmatched. The CDR3 extends over 17 amino acids. Germline CDR1 and CDR2: SGHRS and YFSETQ. The CDR3 protein is CASSFLWTGTNTGELFF. CDR3 nucleotide sequence: TGCGCCAGCAGCTTCTTATGGACAGGAACGAACACCGGGGAGCTGTTTTTT.

The table lists this clonotype with many counts. The rearrangement links TRBV5-1 to TRBJ2-1; no clear D. V gave up 4 bases and J gave up 0 bases, with 14 bases separating them. Per the germline V gene, CDR1 is SGHRS and CDR2 is YFSETQ. The CDR3 has 16 amino acids. The CDR3 here is CASSPVPVSSYNEQFF. The CDR3 DNA reads as TGCGCCAGCAGCCCGGTCCCGGTAAGCTCCTACAATGAGCAGTTCTTC.

This chain joins TRBV5-1 and TRBJ2-4, with D perhaps matching TRBD1 or TRBD2 (5 bases each). Germline V lookup: CDR1 SGHRS, CDR2 YFSETQ. This CDR3 is 15 amino acids long. V lost 4 bases to trimming and J lost 1 base, with 12 bases between them. The CDR3 spells CASSLGAIAKNIQYF. CDR3 bases: TGCGCCAGCAGCCTCGGGGCAATCGCCAAAAACATTCAGTACTTC.

This clonotype was observed many times. J is TRBJ1-5 and V is TRBV4-1; D may be TRBD1 (6 bases). This CDR3 region has 17 residues. From germline, CDR1 is MGHRA and CDR2 YSYEKL. Trimming shortened V by 3 bases and J by 1 base, and 16 bases separated the two germline ends. CDR3 in DNA: TGCGCCAGCAGCCAGGAACCCACAGGGTTAAGCAATCAGCCCCAGCATTTT. Translating it yields CASSQEPTGLSNQPQHF.

A few counts support this clonotype. The chain links TRBV12-3 or TRBV12-4 to TRBJ2-7; D is possibly TRBD1 (5 bases). This CDR3 comprises 13 residues. V was shortened by 4 bases and J by 5 bases, with 12 bases between the two germline ends. CDR3 sequence reads: CASSYQGRDEQYF. In DNA form, the CDR3 reads TGTGCCAGCAGTTATCAGGGCCGGGACGAGCAGTACTTC.

The sample holds many counts of this clonotype. This chain joins TRBV5-1 and TRBJ2-2; TRBD2 aligns across 8 bases. V lost 7 bases and J lost 5; bases outside the gene matches: 13. The CDR3 contains 16 residues. CDR1 and CDR2 from the germline V gene are SGHRS and YFSETQ. The CDR3 sequence is CASQLGHGTSTGELFF. DNA for the CDR3: TGCGCCAGCCAACTCGGTCATGGGACTAGTACCGGGGAGCTGTTTTTT.

This clonotype was counted ten times or more. This chain uses TRBV5-1 with TRBJ1-2; D unresolved. CDR1 is SGHRS, CDR2 YFSETQ, per germline. The CDR3 length is 12 residues. Trimming left V 0 bases short and J 7 bases short, with 7 bases between. The CDR3 region is CASSLDASGYTF. CDR3 sequence (DNA): TGCGCCAGCAGCTTGGATGCGAGTGGCTACACCTTC.

This clonotype was seen at least ten times. J is TRBJ1-2 and V is TRBV29-1; D gene unclear. The CDR3 has 12 residues. The V end was cut by 3 bases, the J end by 8 bases, with 13 bases between. Germline CDR1 reads SQVTM; CDR2 reads ANQGSEA. CDR3 sequence (DNA): TGCAGCGTTGAGGGCGCATTCTGGGGCTACACCTTC. As protein: CSVEGAFWGYTF.

This clonotype was seen repeatedly, ten times or more. The rearrangement uses TRBV28 and TRBJ2-4; D unclear. Looked up from germline, CDR1 is MDHEN and CDR2 is SYDVKM. Deletions cut 0 bases from V and 6 bases from J, with 3 bases between. The CDR3 loop spans 12 amino acids. For the CDR3, the DNA is TGTGCCAGCAGTTTATGGACAAACATTCAGTACTTC. It encodes CASSLWTNIQYF.

This clonotype came up many times. CDR3 loop: CASKYQETQYF. The CDR3 DNA sequence: TGTGCCAGCAAGTACCAAGAGACCCAGTACTTC. This rearrangement joins TRBV2 to TRBJ2-5, with unresolved D. Trimming shortened V by 7 bases and J by 0 bases, and 3 bases separated the two germline ends. Looked up from germline, CDR1 is SNHLY and CDR2 is FYNNEI. The CDR3 sequence is 11 residues long. The complete variable domain, with remaining parts taken from reference TRBV2 and TRBJ2-5, reads EPEVTQTPSHQVTQMGQEVILRCVPISNHLYFYWYRQILGQKVEFLVSFYNNEISEKSEIFDDQFSVERPDGSNFTLKIRSTKLEDSAMYFCASKYQETQYFGPGTRLLVL.

The sample holds many counts of this clonotype. V gene TRBV3-1 combines with J gene TRBJ2-2; 8 bases are shared with TRBD1. V lost 5 bases to trimming and J lost 4 bases; unmatched junction nucleotides: 6. The CDR3 runs 15 residues. CDR1 is LGHDT and CDR2 is YNNKEL in the germline V gene (reference sequence). In nucleotides, the CDR3 is TGTGCCAGCAGCGCCAGGGGGCGCCGCACCGGGGAGCTGTTTTTT. This encodes CASSARGRRTGELFF.

The table lists this clonotype with many counts. The chain carries TRBV5-1 and TRBJ2-3; 8 positions match TRBD1. The CDR3 sequence is 14 residues long. Germline assignment: CDR1 SGHRS and CDR2 YFSETQ. Trimming removed 4 bases from V and 2 bases from J; junction bases left unmatched: 3. CDR3 DNA: TGCGCCAGCAGCGGACAGGGTGTCACAGATACGCAGTATTTT. As protein: CASSGQGVTDTQYF.

This clonotype was counted ten times or more. The chain joins TRBV5-5 to TRBJ2-7; 7 nucleotides agree with TRBD1. Germline CDR1 is SGHKS and CDR2 is YYEKEE (reference sequence). The CDR3 is 15 residues long. Losses at the gene ends were 5 bases for V and 1 base for J; bases not matched to a gene: 9. CDR3 protein: CASRTPGQSSYEQYF. CDR3 DNA: TGTGCCAGCAGGACCCCGGGACAGTCTTCCTACGAGCAGTACTTC.

This clonotype has a single count. J is TRBJ2-3 and V is TRBV9, with D possibly TRBD2 on 6 matching bases. The germline V gene encodes CDR1 SGDLS and CDR2 YYNGEE. V lost 0 bases, J lost 3 bases, and 14 bases lay in between. This CDR3 has 16 amino acids. CDR3: CASSVAAGTLTDTQYF. In DNA form, the CDR3 reads TGTGCCAGCAGCGTAGCGGCCGGGACTTTAACAGATACGCAGTATTTT.

This clonotype has a handful of counts. The gene calls are TRBV28 and TRBJ2-5, with no clear D. The V gene lost 8 bases and the J gene lost 5 bases, with 6 bases spanning the gap. Germline V gene lookup returns CDR1 MDHEN and CDR2 SYDVKM. The CDR3 loop spans 10 amino acids. The CDR3 coding sequence is TGTGCCAGCGCTTCGGAGACCCAGTACTTC. Protein sequence: CASASETQYF.

This clonotype has a count of ten or more. The chain carries TRBV7-9 and TRBJ2-2; D ambiguous. Looked up from germline, CDR1 is SEHNR and CDR2 is FQNEAQ (reference sequence). Trimming shortened V by 0 bases and J by 7 bases, and 0 bases separated the two germline ends. The CDR3 covers 11 residues. DNA of the CDR3: TGTGCCAGCAGCTTAGCCGGGGAGCTGTTTTTT. It encodes CASSLAGELFF.

This clonotype was counted only a few times. The chain is built from TRBV27 and TRBJ1-1; D not resolved. Germline-derived CDR1 and CDR2 are MNHEY and SMNVEV (reference sequence). CDR3 length: 12 residues. Trimming removed 8 bases at V and 2 bases at J, with 9 bases between. The CDR3 region has the DNA TGTGCCAGCTCCGGGTCTAACACTGAAGCTTTCTTT. It yields the protein CASSGSNTEAFF.

The J gene is TRBJ2-5, the V gene TRBV18; D is ambiguous. Trimming stripped 8 bases from V and 1 base from J, with 11 bases between. Germline V gene lookup returns CDR1 KGHSH and CDR2 LQKENI. The CDR3 covers 13 residues. CDR3 DNA: TGTGCCAGCGCCGAACGGATCCAAGAGACCCAGTACTTC. Translation gives CASAERIQETQYF.

This clonotype was seen many times. V gene TRBV6-5 combines with J gene TRBJ2-2, with 8 bases lining up with TRBD2. CDR3 length: 17 residues. V dropped 0 bases and J dropped 5; count of bases not matched to a gene: 8. Germline assignment: CDR1 MNHEY and CDR2 SVGAGI. The CDR3 sequence is CASSYSMGGGNTGELFF. In DNA, the CDR3 is TGTGCCAGCAGTTACTCGATGGGCGGGGGGAATACCGGGGAGCTGTTTTTT.